This T cell receptor beta chain appears in the sequencing data of a study of blood T cell repertoires in COVID-19. Study at large: COVID-19 samples collected from the United States, Italy and Spain covered acute and convalescent phases. PBMCs, B-cell-depleted T cells, or T cells provided the cDNA or gDNA that made up the material.

With V trimmed by 1 base and J by 1 base, 18 bases remained unmatched. The germline CDR1 and CDR2 sequences are SGDLS and YYNGEE. This CDR3 comprises 22 residues. Original processing methods: Amplifying reference gene primers gave estimates of nucleated cell counts. The table came from immunoSEQ multiplex PCR; TCRdb's copy has only in-frame clones and leaves some out. V and J calls and clone size are copied from that table; D and trimming were computed from the DNA. Of about 67,000 clones in the sample, roughly nine tenths were seen once. This TCR came from a man in his fifties or sixties with active COVID-19. What was sequenced was peripheral blood. V usage is TRBV9 and J usage is TRBJ2-1; 12 bases align to TRBD2. This CDR3 reads CASSVKAKLAGGLVGSYNEQFF. CDR3 nucleotides: TGTGCCAGCAGCGTAAAGGCCAAGCTAGCGGGAGGGCTTGTCGGGTCCTACAATGAGCAGTTCTTC.